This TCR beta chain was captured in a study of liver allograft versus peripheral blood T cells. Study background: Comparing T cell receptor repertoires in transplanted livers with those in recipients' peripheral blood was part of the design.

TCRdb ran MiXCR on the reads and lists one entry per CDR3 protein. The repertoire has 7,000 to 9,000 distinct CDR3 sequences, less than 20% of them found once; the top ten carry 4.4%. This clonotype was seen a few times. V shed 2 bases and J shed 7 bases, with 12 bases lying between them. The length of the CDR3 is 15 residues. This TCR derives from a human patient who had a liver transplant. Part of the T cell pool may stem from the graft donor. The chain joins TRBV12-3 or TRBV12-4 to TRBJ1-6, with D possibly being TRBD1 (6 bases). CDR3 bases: TGTGCCAGCAGTTTAAAGGGGGGCGCAAATTCACCCCTCCACTTT. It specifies CASSLKGGANSPLHF.